This is a list of T cell receptor beta chains from one sample in a study of regulatory T cells in long-lasting Graves disease. TCRdb re-analysed the multiplex PCR reads in MiXCR, keeping a single row per CDR3 protein. The sample consists of about 420,000 distinct CDR3 sequences, around 15% of them appearing once. These data also formed part of another study, on T cells in Graves' hyperthyroidism and ophthalmopathy.

The specimen was peripheral blood mononuclear cells (PBMCs), collected at new diagnosis, from a patient treated with antithyroid drugs. The receptors were gathered from a woman under 30 with Graves disease. Both conserved end residues are part of each CDR3. D genes are given only for firm matches. Expanded clones are given a class, and other clones once, few, many or no size at all.

TRBJ1-1,TRBV12-3/TRBV12-4,-,many,CASNRARGTEAFF,TGTGCCTCCAACAGGGCCCGGGGGACTGAAGCTTTCTTT
TRBJ2-1,TRBV7-8,-,many,CASSLGLMSSYNEQFF,TGTGCCAGCAGCTTAGGACTGATGAGCTCCTACAATGAGCAGTTCTTC
TRBJ2-5,TRBV7-3,-,many,CASSLRPAETQYF,TGTGCCAGCAGCTTACGGCCCGCGGAGACCCAGTACTTC
TRBJ1-1,TRBV28,-,few,CASKQGITEAFF,TGTGCCAGCAAGCAGGGGATAACTGAAGCTTTCTTT
TRBJ1-6,TRBV28,-,many,CASSYPRGRFISPLHF,TGTGCCAGCAGTTACCCCCGGGGGCGCTTTATTTCACCCCTCCACTTT
TRBJ2-7,TRBV10-1,-,few,CASSALAGWGEQYF,TGCGCCAGCAGTGCACTGGCAGGGTGGGGCGAGCAGTACTTC
TRBJ2-1,TRBV6-5,-,-,CASSYHGTRRNNEQFF,TGTGCCAGCAGTTACCACGGGACAAGACGCAACAATGAGCAGTTCTTC
TRBJ1-2,TRBV30,-,many,CAWSVLWTWKGYTF,TGTGCCTGGAGTGTACTCTGGACCTGGAAGGGCTACACCTTC
TRBJ2-1,TRBV30,-,many,CAWSVLDLGEQFF,TGTGCCTGGAGTGTTCTCGACTTGGGTGAGCAGTTCTTC
TRBJ1-4,TRBV20-1,TRBD1,many,CSARGTGANEKLFF,TGCAGTGCTAGAGGGACAGGGGCTAATGAAAAACTGTTTTTT
TRBJ2-1,TRBV2,TRBD2,many,CASSEYAAGVLNEQFF,TGTGCCAGCAGTGAATATGCAGCGGGAGTACTAAATGAGCAGTTCTTC
TRBJ2-1,TRBV6-1,TRBD2,-,CASNSRLAVASNEQFF,TGTGCCAGCAATAGTAGGCTAGCGGTAGCCAGCAATGAGCAGTTCTTC
TRBJ2-2,TRBV2,-,many,CASRVSSHTGELFF,TGTGCCAGCAGGGTTAGCAGCCACACCGGGGAGCTGTTTTTT
TRBJ1-1,TRBV29-1,-,-,CSVEGTQAEAFF,TGCAGCGTTGAAGGAACCCAAGCTGAAGCTTTCTTT
TRBJ2-5,TRBV15,-,many,CATSRAPQETQYF,TGTGCCACCAGCAGAGCTCCCCAAGAGACCCAGTACTTC
TRBJ2-6,TRBV11-2,TRBD1,-,CASSPGTGPGANVLTF,TGTGCCAGCAGCCCCGGGACAGGGCCCGGGGCCAACGTCCTGACTTTC
TRBJ2-7,TRBV7-2,-,many,CASSMGPRGSYEQYF,TGTGCCAGCAGCATGGGACCTCGCGGCTCCTACGAGCAGTACTTC
TRBJ2-7,TRBV7-2,-,-,CASSLIGLPSSYEQYF,TGTGCCAGCAGCTTGATTGGACTACCGAGCTCCTACGAGCAGTACTTC
TRBJ1-1,TRBV15,-,-,CATRGPIRAFF,TGTGCCACCAGGGGGCCGATAAGAGCTTTCTTT
TRBJ1-4,TRBV6-1,-,-,CASIEGGWREKLFF,TGTGCCAGCATCGAGGGAGGTTGGCGTGAAAAACTGTTTTTT
TRBJ2-1,TRBV19,TRBD2,many,CASSIETGTSRNEQFF,TGTGCCAGTAGTATAGAGACCGGGACTAGTAGGAATGAGCAGTTCTTC
TRBJ1-4,TRBV20-1,-,many,CSARDRETGVGYEKLFF,TGCAGTGCTAGAGATCGCGAGACAGGTGTTGGCTACGAAAAACTGTTTTTT
TRBJ2-7,TRBV6-1,-,-,CASSEVIQGQQYF,TGTGCCAGCAGTGAAGTCATTCAGGGACAGCAGTACTTC
TRBJ2-5,TRBV12-3/TRBV12-4,TRBD2,many,CASTLAGGAAQYF,TGTGCCAGCACGCTAGCGGGAGGGGCGGCCCAGTACTTC
TRBJ1-2,TRBV6-1,TRBD1,many,CAMGPQGTGLNYGYTF,TGTGCCATGGGGCCACAGGGGACAGGCCTCAACTATGGCTACACCTTC
TRBJ1-2,TRBV5-4,-,-,CASSLDKELGYTF,TGTGCCAGCAGCTTGGACAAGGAGCTTGGCTACACCTTC
TRBJ1-6,TRBV27,-,-,CASSLSFRGSPLHF,TGTGCCAGCAGTTTAAGTTTCCGGGGTTCACCCCTCCACTTT
TRBJ2-7,TRBV28,-,many,CASSLGLYEQYF,TGTGCCAGCAGCTTAGGCCTCTACGAGCAGTACTTC
TRBJ2-1,TRBV7-9,TRBD2,many,CASSLARGLALQEQFF,TGTGCCAGCAGCTTAGCTCGCGGACTAGCGTTACAGGAGCAGTTCTTC
TRBJ1-1,TRBV4-1,-,-,CASSLSGGRVSTEAFF,TGCGCCAGCAGCCTTAGTGGTGGGAGGGTGAGCACTGAAGCTTTCTTT
TRBJ2-3,TRBV29-1,TRBD2,many,CSVGRIAGGQTDTQYF,TGCAGCGTGGGTCGAATCGCGGGAGGGCAAACAGATACGCAGTATTTT
TRBJ1-5,TRBV6-2/TRBV6-3,-,many,CASSYDSLGPQHF,TGTGCCAGCAGTTACGATTCCCTGGGACCCCAGCATTTT
TRBJ1-1,TRBV7-2,-,-,CASSLSAGNTEAFF,TGTGCCAGCAGCTTATCCGCAGGGAACACTGAAGCTTTCTTT
TRBJ1-2,TRBV7-9,TRBD1,many,CASSLTGTAAYGYTF,TGTGCCAGCAGCCTAACCGGGACAGCGGCCTATGGCTACACCTTC
TRBJ2-5,TRBV12-3/TRBV12-4,TRBD2,few,CASTRDYETQYF,TGTGCCAGCACCAGGGACTACGAGACCCAGTACTTC
TRBJ2-7,TRBV28,-,many,CASSQGGNYEQYF,TGTGCCAGCAGTCAGGGGGGAAACTACGAGCAGTACTTC
TRBJ2-1,TRBV7-2,TRBD2,many,CASSFGGASGAGEQFF,TGTGCCAGCAGCTTCGGTGGGGCTAGCGGGGCCGGTGAGCAGTTCTTC
TRBJ2-5,TRBV19,-,-,CASSMTKETQYF,TGTGCCAGTAGTATGACCAAAGAGACCCAGTACTTC
TRBJ1-1,TRBV11-2,-,many,CASSLRGRDTEAFF,TGTGCCAGCAGCCTGAGGGGAAGAGACACTGAAGCTTTCTTT
TRBJ2-7,TRBV3-1,-,-,CASGPVGTGTYEQYF,TGTGCCAGCGGCCCGGTTGGGACGGGTACCTACGAGCAGTACTTC
TRBJ2-1,TRBV4-1,TRBD2,-,CASSQDLAGVYEQFF,TGCGCCAGCAGCCAAGATCTAGCGGGAGTATATGAGCAGTTCTTC
TRBJ2-3,TRBV6-1,TRBD2,many,CASKLAGGGTDTQYF,TGTGCCAGCAAACTAGCGGGAGGTGGCACAGATACGCAGTATTTT
TRBJ2-7,TRBV7-8,TRBD2,many,CASSPLGGLSYEQYF,TGTGCCAGCAGCCCGTTGGGGGGACTATCCTACGAGCAGTACTTC
TRBJ1-5,TRBV20-1,-,few,CSARDRGAGNQPQHF,TGCAGTGCTAGAGATCGAGGGGCCGGCAATCAGCCCCAGCATTTT
TRBJ2-1,TRBV5-1,TRBD1,many,CASSLENRGHEQFF,TGCGCCAGCAGCTTGGAAAACAGGGGACATGAGCAGTTCTTC
TRBJ2-4,TRBV11-3,TRBD2,-,CASSEPRGRAKNIQYF,TGTGCCAGCAGCGAGCCGCGCGGGAGGGCGAAAAACATTCAGTACTTC
TRBJ1-1,TRBV7-3,TRBD1,many,CASSLTNRGTEAFF,TGTGCCAGCAGCTTAACTAACAGGGGCACTGAAGCTTTCTTT
TRBJ2-7,TRBV12-3/TRBV12-4,TRBD2,many,CASRESGRASYEQYF,TGTGCCAGCAGAGAAAGCGGGAGGGCTTCCTACGAGCAGTACTTC
TRBJ2-2,TRBV12-3/TRBV12-4,-,-,CASRDGLQNTGELFF,TGTGCCAGCAGGGACGGACTCCAAAACACCGGGGAGCTGTTTTTT
TRBJ2-2,TRBV3-1,TRBD2,many,CASSPTGLAGTGELFF,TGTGCCAGCAGCCCCACCGGACTAGCGGGTACCGGGGAGCTGTTTTTT
TRBJ1-2,TRBV29-1,TRBD1,few,CSVEDLPGARDRGYGYTF,TGCAGCGTTGAAGATCTACCCGGAGCCCGGGACAGGGGATATGGCTACACCTTC
TRBJ2-7,TRBV20-1,-,-,CSAPNREPREQYF,TGCAGTGCCCCGAACAGGGAACCCAGGGAGCAGTACTTC
TRBJ2-5,TRBV7-2,-,many,CASSLGVRKETQYF,TGTGCCAGCAGCTTAGGCGTAAGGAAAGAGACCCAGTACTTC
TRBJ2-1,TRBV24-1,TRBD2,many,CATSDSLAGGGNEQFF,TGTGCCACCAGTGATTCACTAGCGGGAGGGGGTAATGAGCAGTTCTTC
TRBJ2-5,TRBV14,-,many,CASSQDTTGYETQYF,TGTGCCAGCAGCCAAGATACGACAGGCTACGAGACCCAGTACTTC
TRBJ2-5,TRBV29-1,-,-,CSARDFQETQYF,TGCAGCGCCCGGGACTTCCAAGAGACCCAGTACTTC
TRBJ2-1,TRBV29-1,-,many,CSVWSPPNEQFF,TGCAGCGTTTGGTCGCCCCCCAATGAGCAGTTCTTC
TRBJ1-4,TRBV19,-,-,CASSMWTTNEKLFF,TGTGCCAGTAGTATGTGGACAACTAATGAAAAACTGTTTTTT
TRBJ2-1,TRBV28,-,few,CASSFPLAYEQFF,TGTGCCAGCAGTTTCCCCTTAGCTTATGAGCAGTTCTTC